This TCR beta chain was recorded in a study of identical twins. This CDR3 is 17 amino acids long. Germline CDR1 reads SNHLY; CDR2 reads FYNNEI. J lost 0 bases, V lost 7 bases, and 8 bases had no gene match. TCRdb itself ran the 5' RACE reads through MiXCR, one entry per CDR3 protein. The table has 500,000 to 550,000 distinct CDR3 sequences, approximately 22% seen once. These data also formed part of another study, on T cells expressing NK-cell markers.

The specimen sequenced was CD4+ T cells sorted from blood. The origin of this receptor is a woman younger than 35 in good health. The chain joins TRBV2 to TRBJ2-2; the match to TRBD2 covers 10 bases. The CDR3 here is CASTYSGRLANTGELFF. The CDR3 DNA reads TGTGCCAGCACCTATAGCGGGAGGCTCGCGAACACCGGGGAGCTGTTTTTT.